Listed below are T cell receptor beta chains from one sample, sequenced in a study of molecular identifiers for immune sequencing clone quantification. TCRdb reprocessed the PCR reads with MiXCR, giving one entry per CDR3 protein. The sample has 550,000 to 750,000 distinct CDR3 sequences, roughly 21% seen once; the top ten hold roughly 0.9%. Sequencing was carried out using naive CD8+ T cells from blood, with Jurkat cell RNA spiked in. The receptor set was obtained from a human donor in good health. Some libraries in this study had Jurkat cell RNA spiked in. CDR3s include the opening cysteine and the closing phenylalanine or tryptophan. Fields, in order: clone size, J gene, V gene, D gene, CDR3 protein, CDR3 DNA. A D gene is named only where the DNA matches it firmly. Part of the rows lack a size; the others show once, few, many or a class for expanded clones.

>many|TRBJ1-1|TRBV4-1|TRBD1
CASSQGQGDSEAFF
TGCGCCAGCAGCCAAGGACAGGGGGATTCTGAAGCTTTCTTT
>.|TRBJ2-5|TRBV29-1|TRBD2
CSVSGAGRLETQYF
TGCAGCGTTAGCGGGGCGGGGAGGTTAGAGACCCAGTACTTC
>.|TRBJ1-3|TRBV3-2|.
CASSQETLPGIPSGNTIYF
TGTGCCAGCAGCCAAGAAACCCTACCCGGGATTCCCTCTGGAAACACCATATATTTT
>many|TRBJ2-7|TRBV4-3|.
CASSQDVRGPYEQYF
TGCGCCAGCAGCCAAGACGTCAGGGGCCCCTACGAGCAGTACTTC
>.|TRBJ1-2|TRBV6-2/TRBV6-3|.
CASSPLTSGTGYTF
TGTGCCAGCAGTCCCCTAACGTCAGGGACTGGCTACACCTTC
>many|TRBJ2-7|TRBV20-1|.
CSALDGGSSYEQYF
TGCAGTGCGTTGGACGGCGGTAGCTCCTACGAGCAGTACTTC
>many|TRBJ2-5|TRBV23-1|.
CASSHAVCQETQYF
TGCGCCAGCAGTCACGCAGTCTGCCAAGAGACCCAGTACTTC
>many|TRBJ2-3|TRBV4-3|TRBD2
CASSQERGGPTQYF
TGCGCCAGCAGCCAGGAGCGGGGGGGCCCGACGCAGTATTTT
>many|TRBJ2-7|TRBV14|.
CASSPVPGSYEQYF
TGTGCCAGCAGCCCCGTGCCCGGGAGCTACGAGCAGTACTTC
>.|TRBJ1-1|TRBV9|.
CASSGPGGYTEAFF
TGTGCCAGCAGCGGACCTGGAGGGTACACTGAAGCTTTCTTT
>.|TRBJ1-3|TRBV15|TRBD1
CASRKTGGENTIYF
TGTGCCAGCAGAAAGACAGGGGGCGAAAACACCATATATTTT
>many|TRBJ2-7|TRBV27|TRBD2
CASSLSASGSYEQYF
TGTGCCAGCAGTTTATCCGCTAGCGGGAGCTACGAGCAGTACTTC
>many|TRBJ2-3|TRBV20-1|TRBD2
CSASLAVTSTDTQYF
TGCAGTGCCAGCCTAGCGGTTACTAGCACAGATACGCAGTATTTT
>.|TRBJ2-4|TRBV4-1|.
CAGSQDRGAKNIQYF
TGCGCCGGCAGCCAAGACAGAGGAGCCAAAAACATTCAGTACTTC
>many|TRBJ2-7|TRBV27|.
CASTTSSTHEQYF
TGTGCCAGCACCACGTCAAGTACCCACGAGCAGTACTTC
>few|TRBJ1-6|TRBV30|.
CAWSQGSNSPLHF
TGTGCCTGGAGTCAGGGATCGAATTCACCCCTCCACTTT